This passage covers 29 T cell receptor beta chains from one sample sequenced in a study of cytomegalovirus exposure and HLA in healthy donors. Here immunoSEQ multiplex PCR was the method, and the copy in TCRdb shows in-frame clones only, minus some. This table holds approximately 140,000 clones, 84% found once. The sequenced material came from PBMCs. The receptors come from a woman in her thirties in good health and CMV-seronegative.

The V gene is TRBV5-1, the J gene TRBJ2-5; 8 bases align to TRBD1. J gave up 1 base and V 2 bases, and 22 bases lay outside the gene matches. This CDR3 spans 21 amino acids. Per the germline V gene, CDR1 is SGHRS and CDR2 is YFSETQ. The DNA of the CDR3 is TGCGCCAGCAGCTTTCCGTTGACCGGAGGACAGGGTCGAGGGGGCCAAGAGACCCAGTACTTC. It yields the protein CASSFPLTGGQGRGGQETQYF.

This clone was detected once. This rearrangement joins TRBV27 to TRBJ1-5; TRBD1 agrees at 8 bases. The V gene end was trimmed by 4 bases and the J gene end by 3 bases; junction bases not matched to a gene: 8. The CDR3 has 16 amino acids. Germline CDR1 reads MNHEY; CDR2 reads SMNVEV (reference sequence). Written as DNA, the CDR3 is TGTGCCAGCAGTTCCCCTGGACAGGGTAACAATCAGCCCCAGCATTTT. Its protein product is CASSSPGQGNNQPQHF.

This sequence joins TRBV7-3 and TRBJ2-3; 8 bases align to TRBD1. J gave up 7 bases and V 1 base, and 4 bases lay outside the gene matches. Germline V lookup: CDR1 SGHTA, CDR2 FQGTGA. This CDR3 spans 14 amino acids. The DNA for the CDR3 is TGTGCCAGCAGCTTAAACGGACAGGGCAATACGCAGTATTTT. Amino acid sequence: CASSLNGQGNTQYF.

The table lists this clone with a few counts. The V and J genes are TRBV27 and TRBJ2-7; 11 bases match TRBD2. Germline V lookup: CDR1 MNHEY, CDR2 SMNVEV (reference sequence). The ends lost 5 bases at V and 7 bases at J; junction bases unmatched: 7. The CDR3 length is 14 residues. This CDR3 reads CASSPLAGAREQYF. CDR3 in DNA: TGTGCCAGCAGTCCACTAGCGGGGGCGAGGGAGCAGTACTTC.

V gene TRBV27 combines with J gene TRBJ2-1, with a weak D call TRBD1 (5 bases). Trimming removed 2 bases from V and 4 bases from J, with 12 bases in between. CDR3 length: 15 amino acids. Germline CDR1 is MNHEY and CDR2 is SMNVEV (reference sequence). The CDR3: CASSLTGALYNEQFF. In nucleotides, the CDR3 is TGTGCCAGCAGTTTAACTGGGGCCCTATACAATGAGCAGTTCTTC.

The chain combines TRBV11-2 with TRBJ2-7; 7 nucleotides agree with TRBD1. Germline CDR1 SGHAT, CDR2 FQNNGV. The V segment lost 5 bases and the J segment 3 bases; nucleotides outside the gene matches: 10. The CDR3 extends over 15 amino acids. Written as DNA, the CDR3 is TGTGCCAGCAGCACCGCACAGGGGCCCTACTACGAGCAGTACTTC. Amino acids: CASSTAQGPYYEQYF.

This rearrangement joins TRBV7-6 to TRBJ2-7; possibly TRBD2 for D (6 bases). Germline V lookup: CDR1 SGHVS, CDR2 FNYEAQ. The CDR3 is 14 amino acids. Trimming took 2 bases from V and 5 from J, leaving 13 bases between them. CDR3: CASSLSGTGNEQYF. Here the CDR3 DNA reads TGTGCCAGCAGCTTATCCGGGACTGGCAACGAGCAGTACTTC. Based on the CDR3 plus reference TRBV7-6 and TRBJ2-7, the full variable domain is GAGVSQSPRYKVTKRGQDVALRCDPISGHVSLYWYRQALGQGPEFLTYFNYEAQQDKSGLPNDRFSAERPEGSISTLTIQRTEQRDSAMYRCASSLSGTGNEQYFGPGTRLTVT.

The chain has TRBV5-1 and TRBJ1-6; D unresolved. Trimming removed 6 bases at V and 10 bases at J, with 17 bases between. This CDR3 has 14 amino acids. From germline, CDR1 is SGHRS and CDR2 YFSETQ. CDR3 coding DNA: TGCGCCAGCACAGCCGAGGGCTTAGACTCACCCCTCCACTTT. This encodes CASTAEGLDSPLHF.

V usage is TRBV28 and J usage is TRBJ2-7; D gene ambiguous. The CDR3 extends over 15 amino acids. The germline V gene encodes CDR1 MDHEN and CDR2 SYDVKM. The V gene lost 5 bases and the J gene lost 2 bases, with 16 bases spanning the gap. The CDR3 sequence is CASSGYPAGTYEQYF. The DNA for the CDR3 is TGTGCCAGCAGTGGATATCCCGCAGGTACCTACGAGCAGTACTTC.

The chain links TRBV4-2 to TRBJ2-3, with TRBD2 matching 16 bases. The CDR3 length is 17 residues. The junction had 3 bases not matched to a gene; V was cut back by 4 bases and J by 2 bases. Per the germline V gene, CDR1 is LGHNA and CDR2 is YNFKEQ. As DNA, the CDR3 is TGTGCCAGCAGCCCCGGGACTAGCGGGGGGGTCACAGATACGCAGTATTTT. Translated, it gives CASSPGTSGGVTDTQYF.

This chain joins TRBV5-1 and TRBJ1-3; the match to TRBD1 covers 9 bases. The germline CDR1 and CDR2 sequences are SGHRS and YFSETQ. V dropped 2 bases and J dropped 0; count of bases not matched to a gene: 6. The CDR3 length is 17 residues. The CDR3: CASSLTGGQISGNTIYF. DNA for the CDR3: TGCGCCAGCAGCTTAACAGGGGGCCAAATCTCTGGAAACACCATATATTTT.

Details on this clone: An end of the junction does not agree with germline; a read error may underlie this. The V gene is TRBV7-7, the J gene TRBJ2-1; TRBD2 agrees at 8 bases. Germline assignment: CDR1 SSHAT and CDR2 FNYEAQ (reference sequence). This CDR3 contains 16 residues. The CDR3 DNA is TGTGCTAGCAGCTCGATCGGGGGGGCCACCTACAATGAGCAGTTCTTC. Translation gives CASSSIGGATYNEQFF.

The rearrangement uses TRBV5-6 and TRBJ1-2, with a weak D call TRBD1 (6 bases). The ends were cut back, 4 bases at V and 8 bases at J, with 27 bases in the middle. Germline V gene data show CDR1 as SGHDT and CDR2 as YYEEEE. CDR3 length: 17 residues. The CDR3 DNA follows: TGTGCCAGCAGCCCCGAGGGTAGCACAGGGCGACTTTCCGGCTACACCTTC. It translates to CASSPEGSTGRLSGYTF.

The J gene is TRBJ2-1, the V gene TRBV9; 8 bases are a match to TRBD2. Germline V gene lookup returns CDR1 SGDLS and CDR2 YYNGEE. The CDR3 runs to 17 residues. V gave up 0 bases and J gave up 0 bases; unmatched junction bases: 5. Here the CDR3 reads CASSVAGLAGSYNEQFF. The CDR3 region has the DNA TGTGCCAGCAGCGTAGCCGGACTAGCCGGCTCCTACAATGAGCAGTTCTTC. Filled out from reference TRBV9 and TRBJ2-1, the complete variable domain reads DSGVTQTPKHLITATGQRVTLRCSPRSGDLSVYWYQQSLDQGLQFLIQYYNGEERAKGNILERFSAQQFPDLHSELNLSSLELGDSALYFCASSVAGLAGSYNEQFFGPGTRLTVL.

CDR3 nucleotides: TGTGCCACTCAGACAGGGAGGAATTCACCCCTCCACTTT. This sequence encodes CATQTGRNSPLHF. This chain joins TRBV6-1 and TRBJ1-6, with 7 bases aligning to TRBD1. Trimming cost V 10 bases and J 7 bases; bases outside gene matches: 7. The germline V gene encodes CDR1 MNHNS and CDR2 SASEGT. The CDR3 length is 13 residues.

The rearrangement joins TRBV4-2 to TRBJ2-3; possible D gene TRBD2, 7 bases. CDR3 length: 16 residues. In germline, CDR1 is LGHNA, CDR2 YNFKEQ. V dropped 0 bases and J dropped 3 bases, with 13 bases sitting between them. The CDR3 DNA sequence: TGTGCCAGCAGCCAAGATAGGGAGGGGGGGACAGATACGCAGTATTTT. Amino acids: CASSQDREGGTDTQYF.

This chain connects TRBV5-6 to TRBJ1-6; TRBD1 matches at 8 bases. Per germline, CDR1 SGHDT and CDR2 YYEEEE. The ends lost 3 bases at V and 6 bases at J; junction bases unmatched: 5. This CDR3 contains 15 residues. CDR3 in amino acids: CASSSGQGFNSPLHF. In DNA form, the CDR3 reads TGTGCCAGCAGCTCAGGACAGGGATTTAATTCACCCCTCCACTTT.

The V call is TRBV5-6, the J call TRBJ1-6; no reliable D call. Looked up from germline, CDR1 is SGHDT and CDR2 is YYEEEE. The V and J ends lost 0 bases and 7 bases respectively, with 14 bases between them. The CDR3 has 16 residues. The CDR3 DNA is TGTGCCAGCAGCTTGGCTGGCCTTCCTCCGAATTCACCCCTCCACTTT. Translating it yields CASSLAGLPPNSPLHF.

Only one count was recorded for this clone. The rearrangement joins TRBV9 to TRBJ2-5; weak D call: TRBD2 (6 bases). CDR3 length equals 16 residues. Germline V gene data show CDR1 as SGDLS and CDR2 as YYNGEE. Trimming shortened V by 4 bases and J by 1 base, and 17 bases separated the two germline ends. This CDR3 is CASSRGTSEGQETQYF. Here the CDR3 DNA reads TGTGCCAGCAGCCGCGGGACTTCAGAGGGCCAAGAGACCCAGTACTTC.

V gene TRBV29-1 combines with J gene TRBJ1-1; the D gene is possibly TRBD1 (5 bases). V was shortened by 7 bases and J by 1 base, with 16 bases between the two germline ends. The germline V gene has CDR1 SQVTM and CDR2 ANQGSEA. The CDR3 is made up of 14 amino acids. Here the CDR3 DNA reads TGCAGCGCTGGGCAGGGTTTGGGGAACACTGAAGCTTTCTTT. Its translation: CSAGQGLGNTEAFF.

The V gene is TRBV28, the J gene TRBJ2-1, with a tentative D call TRBD1 (6 bases). CDR1 is MDHEN and CDR2 is SYDVKM in the germline V gene. The CDR3 consists of 17 residues. The germline V and J ends were trimmed by 6 bases and 0 bases, with 18 bases remaining between them. The CDR3 protein is CASRFVRGTSSYNEQFF. CDR3 bases: TGTGCCAGCAGGTTCGTTAGGGGGACGAGCTCCTACAATGAGCAGTTCTTC. The complete variable domain, with remaining parts taken from reference TRBV28 and TRBJ2-1, reads DVKVTQSSRYLVKRTGEKVFLECVQDMDHENMFWYRQDPGLGLRLIYFSYDVKMKEKGDIPEGYSVSREKKERFSLILESASTNQTSMYLCASRFVRGTSSYNEQFFGPGTRLTVL.

V usage is TRBV4-3 and J usage is TRBJ2-3; the match to TRBD2 covers 12 bases. CDR3 size: 19 residues. The germline gives CDR1 LGHNA, CDR2 YSLEER. V was clipped by 0 bases and J by 3 bases; unmatched bases: 10. CDR3 loop: CASSQDQLAGGRGTDTQYF. CDR3 bases: TGCGCCAGCAGCCAAGATCAACTAGCGGGGGGCCGGGGGACAGATACGCAGTATTTT.

V and J are TRBV5-1 and TRBJ1-2, with D maybe TRBD1 (6 bases). CDR1 is SGHRS and CDR2 is YFSETQ in the germline V gene. This CDR3 spans 12 amino acids. V was cut by 3 bases and J by 4 bases, with 7 bases left in between. This CDR3 reads CASSSQGYGYTF. CDR3 nucleotide sequence: TGCGCCAGCAGCTCACAGGGCTATGGCTACACCTTC.

The gene calls are TRBV4-1 and TRBJ2-3; the match to TRBD2 covers 8 bases. Germline CDR1 reads MGHRA; CDR2 reads YSYEKL. V lost 1 base and J lost 4; bases outside the gene matches: 10. This CDR3 is 17 amino acids long. CDR3 in amino acids: CASSQGRSGGGADTQYF. The DNA for the CDR3 is TGCGCCAGCAGCCAAGGGCGAAGCGGGGGCGGAGCAGATACGCAGTATTTT.

The chain combines TRBV12-5 with TRBJ2-3, with 15 bases lining up with TRBD2. Germline V lookup: CDR1 LGHNT, CDR2 FRNRAP. This CDR3 region has 17 residues. With 5 bases clipped from V and 6 bases from J, the junction kept 9 bases outside the gene matches. This chain's CDR3 is CASGLGLAGGPFDTQYF. CDR3 nucleotides: TGTGCTAGTGGTCTCGGACTAGCGGGGGGGCCGTTCGATACGCAGTATTTT.

The gene calls are TRBV6-5 and TRBJ1-6, with 9 bases that match TRBD1. Germline CDR1 is MNHEY and CDR2 is SVGAGI. The J segment lost 9 bases and the V segment lost 1 base, leaving 4 bases of the junction unmatched. The CDR3 totals 15 residues. CDR3 protein: CASSYLTGGSSPLHF. In DNA form, the CDR3 reads TGTGCCAGCAGTTACTTAACAGGGGGCTCTTCACCCCTCCACTTT.

V gene TRBV7-3 combines with J gene TRBJ2-3, with D possibly TRBD1 on 6 matching bases. V dropped 2 bases and J dropped 4 bases, with 10 bases sitting between them. Germline lookup yields CDR1 SGHTA and CDR2 FQGTGA. This CDR3 has 14 amino acids. The CDR3 sequence is CASSLGGYPDTQYF. CDR3 sequence (DNA): TGTGCCAGCAGCTTAGGGGGCTACCCAGATACGCAGTATTTT.

The V gene is TRBV5-1, the J gene TRBJ2-7, with D maybe TRBD2 (5 bases). Germline CDR1 and CDR2: SGHRS and YFSETQ. The CDR3 covers 14 residues. V lost 0 bases and J lost 1, with 8 bases in between. The CDR3 nucleotides read TGCGCCAGCAGCTTGGAGGGCGGGTCCTACGAGCAGTACTTC. Translating gives CASSLEGGSYEQYF.

V and J are TRBV27 and TRBJ1-5, with TRBD1 matching over 8 bases. CDR3 length: 15 amino acids. In germline, CDR1 is MNHEY, CDR2 SMNVEV (reference sequence). Trimming took 5 bases from V and 6 from J; bases not matched to a gene: 9. CDR3 DNA: TGTGCCAGCAGTCTCCTCGGACAGGGAAGTCAGCCCCAGCATTTT. Protein sequence: CASSLLGQGSQPQHF.